This T cell receptor beta chain was retrieved from a study of T cells in Graves' hyperthyroidism and ophthalmopathy. Germline-derived CDR1 and CDR2 are SGDLS and YYNGEE. The CDR3 extends over 15 amino acids. V trimming: 4 bases; J trimming: 7 bases; junction bases outside the gene matches: 6. It was uncontrolled infection, other autoimmune disease, pregnancy or lactation that excluded patients. This clonotype has a handful of counts. Amplification of TCR beta CDR3 regions used RNA as the template. Primed by the HTBI set, a first-round RT-PCR was run on the TCR CDR3. TCRdb reprocessed the multiplex PCR reads via MiXCR and lists one record per CDR3 protein. The sample consists of 300,000 to 450,000 distinct CDR3 sequences, around 18% of them appearing once.

The sequence was collected from a young man with Graves' ophthalmopathy. Source material: blood. The V and J genes are TRBV9 and TRBJ2-3, with TRBD2 identical over 13 bases. As DNA, the CDR3 is TGTGCCAGCAGCTCAGACGGGACTAGCGGGAATACGCAGTATTTT. Residues: CASSSDGTSGNTQYF. The full variable domain, in which reference TRBV9 and TRBJ2-3 provide the parts outside the CDR3, is DSGVTQTPKHLITATGQRVTLRCSPRSGDLSVYWYQQSLDQGLQFLIQYYNGEERAKGNILERFSAQQFPDLHSELNLSSLELGDSALYFCASSSDGTSGNTQYFGPGTRLTVL.